The source of this TCR beta chain is a study of CD8 T cells in ankylosing spondylitis. Germline V CDR1 and CDR2: ENHRY, SYGVKD. The CDR3 length is 14 residues. V lost 2 bases and J lost 4, with 11 bases in between. Quantitative barcoded 5'-RACE was used to prepare TCR beta libraries. TCRdb analysed the 5' RACE reads with MiXCR anew, one entry per CDR3 protein. Of 500,000 or so distinct CDR3 sequences listed, less than 6% were seen once; the top ten hold 3% to 4.5%. Points on this clonotype: Antigen specificity is unknown.

Broader study findings: A TCR beta motif made of about 8 highly homologous variants seemed typical of ankylosing spondylitis blood.

The sample taken for sequencing was blood, either unsorted or a sorted T cell fraction (not recorded which). The V gene is TRBV10-3, the J gene TRBJ2-5, with TRBD2 as a possible D gene (7 bases). The TCR originated in a male donor with ankylosing spondylitis. CDR3 region: CAISERGGPETQYF. CDR3 bases: TGTGCCATCAGTGAGAGGGGGGGCCCAGAGACCCAGTACTTC.